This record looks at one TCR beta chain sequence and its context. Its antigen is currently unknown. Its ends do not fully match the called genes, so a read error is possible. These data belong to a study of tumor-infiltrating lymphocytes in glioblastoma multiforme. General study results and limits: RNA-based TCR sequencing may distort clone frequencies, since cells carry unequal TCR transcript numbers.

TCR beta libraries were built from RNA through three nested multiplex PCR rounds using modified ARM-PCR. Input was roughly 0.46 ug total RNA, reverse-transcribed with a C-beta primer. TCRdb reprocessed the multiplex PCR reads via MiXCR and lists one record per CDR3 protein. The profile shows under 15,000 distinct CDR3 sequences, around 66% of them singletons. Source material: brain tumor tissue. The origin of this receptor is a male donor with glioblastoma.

The CDR3 region is CSVDLAAEQYF. The CDR3 DNA sequence: TGCAGCGTTGACCTAGCGGCCGAGCAATACTTC. The V and J genes are TRBV29-1 and TRBJ2-7, with TRBD2 matching over 7 bases. Germline CDR1 SQVTM, CDR2 ANQGSEA. The CDR3 has 11 amino acids.